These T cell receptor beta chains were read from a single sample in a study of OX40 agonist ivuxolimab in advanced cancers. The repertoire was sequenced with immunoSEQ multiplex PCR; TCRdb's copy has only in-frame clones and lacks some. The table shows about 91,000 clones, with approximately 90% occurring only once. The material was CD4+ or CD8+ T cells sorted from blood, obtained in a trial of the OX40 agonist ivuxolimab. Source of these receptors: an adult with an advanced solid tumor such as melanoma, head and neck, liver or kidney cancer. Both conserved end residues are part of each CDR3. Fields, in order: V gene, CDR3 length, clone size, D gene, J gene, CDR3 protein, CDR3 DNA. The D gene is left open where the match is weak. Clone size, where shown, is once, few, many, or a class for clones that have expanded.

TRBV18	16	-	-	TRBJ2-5	CASSPYPSRFQETQYF	TGTGCCAGCTCACCATACCCATCCCGCTTCCAAGAGACCCAGTACTTC
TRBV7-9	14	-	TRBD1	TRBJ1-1	CASSAGGANTEAFF	TGTGCCAGCAGCGCAGGGGGCGCGAACACTGAAGCTTTCTTT
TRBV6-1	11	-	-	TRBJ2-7	CASSYRSEQYF	TGTGCCAGCAGTTACAGGTCCGAGCAGTACTTC
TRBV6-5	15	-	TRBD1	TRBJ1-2	CASSYSRDRGDGYTF	TGTGCCAGCAGTTACTCCCGGGACAGGGGGGATGGCTACACCTTC
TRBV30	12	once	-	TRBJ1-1	CACVKASTEAFF	TGTGCCTGTGTCAAAGCTAGCACTGAAGCTTTCTTT
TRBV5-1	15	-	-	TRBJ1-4	CASSFSGATNEKLFF	TGCGCCAGCAGCTTCTCAGGGGCAACTAATGAAAAACTGTTTTTT
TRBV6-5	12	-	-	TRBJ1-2	CASREGHYGYTF	TGTGCCAGCAGAGAGGGCCACTATGGCTACACCTTC
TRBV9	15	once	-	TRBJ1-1	CASSVVQGINTEAFF	TGTGCCAGCAGCGTAGTTCAGGGGATAAACACTGAAGCTTTCTTT
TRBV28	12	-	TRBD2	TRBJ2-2	CASQREPGELFF	TGTGCCAGCCAGCGGGAGCCCGGGGAGCTGTTTTTT
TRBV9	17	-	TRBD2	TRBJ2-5	CASSGTSGRAGAETQYF	TGTGCCAGCAGCGGGACTAGCGGGAGGGCCGGTGCAGAGACCCAGTACTTC
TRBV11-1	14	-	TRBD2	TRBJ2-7	CASSFGREGYEQYF	TGTGCCAGCAGCTTTGGGCGGGAGGGGTACGAGCAGTACTTC
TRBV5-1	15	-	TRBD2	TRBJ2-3	CASSLAGGGTDTQYF	TGCGCCAGCAGTTTAGCGGGAGGTGGCACAGATACGCAGTATTTT
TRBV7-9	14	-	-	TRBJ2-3	CASSSRGSTDTQYF	TGTGCCAGCAGCAGCAGGGGAAGCACAGATACGCAGTATTTT
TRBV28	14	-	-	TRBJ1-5	CATEITKGNQPQHF	TGTGCCACAGAAATTACAAAGGGCAATCAGCCCCAGCATTTT
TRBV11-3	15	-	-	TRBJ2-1	CASSLSSATYNEQFF	TGTGCCAGCAGCCTCTCTAGCGCTACCTACAATGAGCAGTTCTTC
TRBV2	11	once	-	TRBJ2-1	CAGGQYNEQFF	TGTGCCGGCGGACAGTACAATGAGCAGTTCTTC
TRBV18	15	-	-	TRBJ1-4	CASSSGTAEDEKLFF	TGTGCCAGCTCATCCGGGACCGCCGAGGATGAAAAACTGTTTTTT
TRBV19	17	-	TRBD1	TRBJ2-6	CASSTGQGYPGANVLTF	TGTGCCAGTAGTACAGGACAGGGGTATCCTGGGGCCAACGTCCTGACTTTC
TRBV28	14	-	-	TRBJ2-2	CASSLVGNTGELFF	TGTGCCAGCAGTTTAGTAGGAAACACCGGGGAGCTGTTTTTT
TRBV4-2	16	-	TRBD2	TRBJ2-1	CASSQFLAGGGGEQFF	TGTGCCAGCAGCCAGTTTTTAGCGGGAGGGGGGGGTGAGCAGTTCTTC
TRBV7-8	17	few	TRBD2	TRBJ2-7	CASSPGLAVKGSYEQYF	TGTGCCAGCAGCCCGGGACTAGCTGTGAAAGGCTCCTACGAGCAGTACTTC
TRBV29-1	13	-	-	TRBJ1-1	CSVAGMMNTEAFF	TGCAGCGTTGCCGGGATGATGAACACTGAAGCTTTCTTT
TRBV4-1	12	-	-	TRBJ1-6	CASSRGNSPLHF	TGCGCCAGCAGCCGCGGGAATTCACCCCTCCACTTT
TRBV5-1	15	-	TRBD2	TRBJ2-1	CASSLGATSSNEQFF	TGCGCCAGCAGCTTGGGTGCGACTAGCAGCAATGAGCAGTTCTTC
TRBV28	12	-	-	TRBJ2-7	CASGRGRYEQYF	TGTGCCAGCGGGCGGGGTAGGTACGAGCAGTACTTC
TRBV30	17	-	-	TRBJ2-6	CAWSVPGVGSGANVLTF	TGTGCCTGGAGTGTTCCAGGGGTCGGTTCTGGGGCCAACGTCCTGACTTTC
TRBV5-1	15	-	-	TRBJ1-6	CASSLNSDLGSPLHF	TGCGCCAGCAGCTTGAATAGCGATCTTGGTTCACCCCTCCACTTT
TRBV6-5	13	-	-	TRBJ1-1	CASSYGQNTEAFF	TGTGCCAGCAGTTACGGCCAGAACACTGAAGCTTTCTTT
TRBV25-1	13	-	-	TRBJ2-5	CASSAFPPETQYF	TGTGCCAGCAGTGCATTCCCCCCTGAGACCCAGTACTTC
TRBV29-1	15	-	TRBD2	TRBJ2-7	CSVDSGTSGLYEQYF	TGCAGCGTTGATTCGGGGACTAGCGGACTGTACGAGCAGTACTTC
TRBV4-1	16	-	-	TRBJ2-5	CASSQDLRGRDETQYF	TGCGCCAGCAGCCAAGATCTCCGGGGGCGCGATGAGACCCAGTACTTC
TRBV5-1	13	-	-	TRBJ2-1	CASSLAASTEQFF	TGCGCCAGCAGCTTGGCGGCTAGCACTGAGCAGTTCTTC
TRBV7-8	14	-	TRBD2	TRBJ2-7	CASSLSLAREGQYF	TGTGCCAGCAGCTTAAGCCTAGCGCGGGAGGGGCAGTACTTC
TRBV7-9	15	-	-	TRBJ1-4	CASSSDSTTNEKLFF	TGTGCCAGCAGCTCGGACAGCACAACTAATGAAAAACTGTTTTTT